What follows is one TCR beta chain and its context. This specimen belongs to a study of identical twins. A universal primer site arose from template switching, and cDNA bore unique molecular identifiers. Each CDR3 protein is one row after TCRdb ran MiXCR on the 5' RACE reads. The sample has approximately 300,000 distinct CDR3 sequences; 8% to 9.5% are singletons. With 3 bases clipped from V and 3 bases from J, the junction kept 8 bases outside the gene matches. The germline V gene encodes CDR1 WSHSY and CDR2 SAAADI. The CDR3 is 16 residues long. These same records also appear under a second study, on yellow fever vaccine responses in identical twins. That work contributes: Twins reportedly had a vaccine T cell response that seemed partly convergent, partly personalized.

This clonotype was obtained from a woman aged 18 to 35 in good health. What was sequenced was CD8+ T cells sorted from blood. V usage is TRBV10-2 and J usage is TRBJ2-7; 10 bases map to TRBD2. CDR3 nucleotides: TGCGCCAGCAGTGACCTCTCCTTAGCGGGAGGCTACGAGCAGTACTTC. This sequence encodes CASSDLSLAGGYEQYF.